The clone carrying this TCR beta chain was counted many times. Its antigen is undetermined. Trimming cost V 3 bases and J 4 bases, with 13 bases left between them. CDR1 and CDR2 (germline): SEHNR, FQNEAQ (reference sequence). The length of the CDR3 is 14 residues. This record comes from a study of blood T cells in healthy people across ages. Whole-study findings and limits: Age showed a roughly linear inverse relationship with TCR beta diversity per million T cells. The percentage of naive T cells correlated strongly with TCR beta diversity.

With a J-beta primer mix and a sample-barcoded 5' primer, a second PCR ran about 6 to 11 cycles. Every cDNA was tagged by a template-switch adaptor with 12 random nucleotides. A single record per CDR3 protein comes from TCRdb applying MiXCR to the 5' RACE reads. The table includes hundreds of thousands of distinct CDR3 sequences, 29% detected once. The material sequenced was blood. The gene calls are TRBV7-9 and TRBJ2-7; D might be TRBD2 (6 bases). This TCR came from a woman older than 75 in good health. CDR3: CASSFDGGRYEQYF. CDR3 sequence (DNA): TGTGCCAGCAGCTTCGACGGGGGTCGGTACGAGCAGTACTTC. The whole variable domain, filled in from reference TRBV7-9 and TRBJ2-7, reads DTGVSQNPRHKITKRGQNVTFRCDPISEHNRLYWYRQTLGQGPEFLTYFQNEAQLEKSRLLSDRFSAERPKGSFSTLEIQRTEQGDSAMYLCASSFDGGRYEQYFGPGTRLTVT.